The clone carrying this T cell receptor beta chain came up a few times. The time point: blood at routine non-recurrence follow-up after resection. Unsorted tumor, nontumor lung tissue or cryopreserved PBMC supplied the whole RNA. This sample was included in a study of spatial heterogeneity in lung cancer. Study overall: More beta-chain than alpha-chain sequences were consistently detected.

TCR cDNA molecules each carried a unique molecular identifier. TCRdb fed the 5' RACE reads into MiXCR, producing one record per CDR3 protein. Among about 32,000 distinct CDR3 sequences listed, 10% were seen once. The receptor was derived from a female donor with early-stage non-small cell lung cancer. Sequenced here: PBMCs, sampled at follow-up.

DNA for the CDR3: TGTGCCAGCAGCCCCGGACAGGGCACAGATACGCAGTATTTT. This codes for CASSPGQGTDTQYF. V gene TRBV7-8 combines with J gene TRBJ2-3; the match to TRBD1 covers 7 bases. From germline, CDR1 is SGHVS and CDR2 FQNEAQ. This CDR3 contains 14 residues. V was clipped by 5 bases and J by 1 base; unmatched bases: 3.